The 13 T cell receptor beta chains presented below share a single source sample, sequenced in a study of T cells in Graves' hyperthyroidism and ophthalmopathy. RNA transcripts provided the source from which TCR beta CDR3 regions were amplified. The HTBI primer set drove a first-round RT-PCR of the TCR CDR3. TCRdb reprocessed the multiplex PCR reads via MiXCR and lists one record per CDR3 protein. The sample holds approximately 600,000 distinct CDR3 sequences; approximately 15% are singletons and the top ten take 6.5% to 9%. Source material: blood. Every receptor here comes from a woman younger than 35 with Graves' ophthalmopathy.

This clonotype has just a few counts. In DNA, the CDR3 is TGTGCCAGTAGTACTCGCCCCCGGGCCGGGAAAGACTGGGAGGGTCAGCCCCAGCATTTT. It translates to CASSTRPRAGKDWEGQPQHF. V is TRBV19 and J is TRBJ1-5; the D is unclear. CDR3 length equals 20 residues. Trimming removed 4 bases from V and 6 bases from J, with 31 bases in between. Germline loops: CDR1 LNHDA, CDR2 SQIVND (reference sequence).

This clonotype was observed at least ten times. The rearrangement joins TRBV18 to TRBJ1-4; D unclear. CDR3 size: 15 residues. Trimming removed 6 bases from V and 5 bases from J, with 16 bases in between. In germline, CDR1 is KGHSH, CDR2 LQKENI. As DNA, the CDR3 is TGTGCCAGCTCCCCGACAATGGCTGGAAATGAAAAACTGTTTTTT. The encoded protein is CASSPTMAGNEKLFF.

This clonotype was counted between two and nine times. A read error may account for a junction end that differs from germline. The rearrangement uses TRBV11-3 and TRBJ1-1; D remains ambiguous. The CDR3 is 13 residues long. Germline loops: CDR1 SGHNT, CDR2 YENEEA. CDR3 region: CASSLSRDTGAFF. The CDR3 DNA is TGTGCCAGCAGCTTAAGTCGAGACACTGGAGCTTTCTTT.

This clonotype was found many times. This sequence joins TRBV15 and TRBJ2-6; TRBD1 matches at 9 bases. From germline, CDR1 is LNHNV and CDR2 YYDKDF (reference sequence). Trimming cost V 4 bases and J 1 base; bases outside gene matches: 20. The length of the CDR3 is 22 residues. The CDR3 sequence: CATSTLLGRARQGGSGANVLTF. DNA of the CDR3: TGTGCCACCAGCACCTTATTAGGGCGGGCCCGACAGGGGGGATCTGGGGCCAACGTCCTGACTTTC.

This clonotype has a count of ten or more. The chain combines TRBV12-3 or TRBV12-4 with TRBJ2-1; 12 bases match TRBD2. V shed 4 bases and J 7 bases; nucleotides not matched to a gene: 8. CDR3 length: 16 amino acids. The CDR3 region is CASSSLLAGGDNEQFF. DNA for the CDR3: TGTGCCAGCAGTTCCCTCCTAGCGGGAGGGGATAATGAGCAGTTCTTC.

This clonotype was observed a handful of times. CDR3: CASSFLNRGGTEAFF. DNA for the CDR3: TGTGCCAGCAGCTTCCTGAACAGGGGAGGCACTGAAGCTTTCTTT. The rearrangement uses TRBV5-5 and TRBJ1-1, with 7 positions matching TRBD1. Per germline, CDR1 SGHKS and CDR2 YYEKEE (reference sequence). With 2 bases clipped from V and 4 bases from J, the junction kept 8 bases outside the gene matches. The CDR3 length is 15 residues.

Concerning this clonotype: One junction end disagrees with the germline gene, perhaps due to a read error. The J gene is TRBJ1-2, the V gene TRBV19; unclear D gene. CDR3 length equals 18 residues. Germline V gene lookup returns CDR1 LNHDA and CDR2 SQIVND (reference sequence). The CDR3, as DNA: TGTGCCATTAGTACCCGAGATCTAGGGAGGGCTCCAAACTATGGCTACACCTTC. Amino acid sequence: CAISTRDLGRAPNYGYTF. Together with reference TRBV19 and TRBJ1-2, the CDR3 gives the full variable domain: DGGITQSPKYLFRKEGQNVTLSCEQNLNHDAMYWYRQDPGQGLRLIYYSQIVNDFQKGDIAEGYSVSREKKESFPLTVTSAQKNPTAFYLCAISTRDLGRAPNYGYTFGSGTRLTVV.

For this clonotype: This may arise from a read error, as a much more abundant clone is one base away. In DNA, the CDR3 is TGTGCCAGCAGTTTAGGACAGCATAGTTCACCCCTCCACTTT. Translating gives CASSLGQHSSPLHF. The chain links TRBV12-3 or TRBV12-4 to TRBJ1-6; maybe TRBD1 (5 bases). V lost 1 base and J 9 bases, leaving 10 bases between the germline ends. The CDR3 consists of 14 residues.

This CDR3 reads CASSSSGQSISYEQYF. The CDR3 DNA follows: TGTGCCAGCTCATCCTCGGGACAGTCTATTTCCTACGAGCAGTACTTC. The rearrangement links TRBV18 to TRBJ2-7; 7 bases map to TRBD1. The CDR3 loop spans 16 amino acids. Trimming removed 5 bases from V and 1 base from J; junction bases left unmatched: 11. CDR1 is KGHSH, CDR2 LQKENI, per germline.

The sample holds many counts of this clonotype. The chain couples TRBV20-1 to TRBJ2-5; 13 bases fit TRBD2. The CDR3 extends over 16 amino acids. V trimming: 5 bases; J trimming: 3 bases; junction bases outside the gene matches: 9. The germline V gene has CDR1 DFQATT and CDR2 SNEGSKA (reference sequence). CDR3 amino acids: CSARPGLAGFEETQYF. DNA of the CDR3: TGCAGTGCTCGACCGGGACTAGCGGGATTCGAAGAGACCCAGTACTTC.

The sample holds a few counts of this clonotype. The gene calls are TRBV18 and TRBJ2-7, with 8 positions matching TRBD1. The CDR3 has 16 amino acids. V lost 3 bases and J lost 7; bases outside the gene matches: 14. Germline V gene sequence: CDR1 KGHSH, CDR2 LQKENI. CDR3 DNA: TGTGCCAGCTCACCTCAACCCCCACGGACAGGGCCTGAGCAGTACTTC. This gives the protein CASSPQPPRTGPEQYF.

This clonotype came up once. With a much larger clone just one base away, this may be a read error. The chain is built from TRBV5-1 and TRBJ1-5, with D tentatively TRBD1 (5 bases). The V end was cut by 4 bases, the J end by 3 bases, with 17 bases between. This CDR3 contains 16 residues. CDR1 is SGHRS and CDR2 is YFSETQ in the germline V gene. The CDR3 is CASSPWGGTDNQPQHF. The CDR3 DNA is TGCGCCAGCAGCCCCTGGGGAGGGACGGACAATCAGCCCCAGCATTTT.

This clonotype turned up a few times. Compared with germline, one end of the junction differs, possibly owing to a read error. The V call is TRBV6-1, the J call TRBJ2-1; TRBD1 matches 11 bases. The CDR3 length is 16 residues. Germline lookup yields CDR1 MNHNS and CDR2 SASEGT. This CDR3 reads CAGSVLWTGGFNEQFF. The CDR3 nucleotides are TGTGCCGGCAGTGTATTATGGACAGGGGGCTTCAATGAGCAGTTCTTC.